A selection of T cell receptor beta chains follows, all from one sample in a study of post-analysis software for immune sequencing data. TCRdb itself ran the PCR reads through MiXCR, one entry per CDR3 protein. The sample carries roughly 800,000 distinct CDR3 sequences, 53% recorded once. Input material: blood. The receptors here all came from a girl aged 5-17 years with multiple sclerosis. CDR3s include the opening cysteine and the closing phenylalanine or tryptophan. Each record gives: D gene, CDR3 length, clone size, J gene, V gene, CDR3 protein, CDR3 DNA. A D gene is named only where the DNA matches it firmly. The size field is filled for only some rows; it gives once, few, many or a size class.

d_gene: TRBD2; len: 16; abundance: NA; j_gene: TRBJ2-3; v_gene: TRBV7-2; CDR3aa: CASSLFGLADTDTQYF; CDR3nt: TGTGCCAGCAGCTTATTCGGGCTAGCGGACACAGATACGCAGTATTTT
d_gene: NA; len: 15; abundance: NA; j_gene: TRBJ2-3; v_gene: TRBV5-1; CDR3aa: CASSLSSVRTDTQYF; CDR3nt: TGCGCCAGCAGCTTGTCGTCAGTCCGAACAGATACGCAGTATTTT
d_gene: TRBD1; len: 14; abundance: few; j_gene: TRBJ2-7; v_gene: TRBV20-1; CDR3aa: CSAKTGTGLHEQYF; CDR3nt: TGCAGTGCTAAAACCGGGACAGGGCTCCACGAGCAGTACTTC
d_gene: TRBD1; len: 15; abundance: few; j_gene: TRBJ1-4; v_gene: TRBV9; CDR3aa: CASSGGTGINEKLFF; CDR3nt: TGTGCCAGCAGCGGGGGGACAGGGATCAATGAAAAACTGTTTTTT
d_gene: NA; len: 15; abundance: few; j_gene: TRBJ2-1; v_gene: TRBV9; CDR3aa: CASSVDSGSYNEQFF; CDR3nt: TGTGCCAGCAGCGTGGATAGCGGATCCTACAATGAGCAGTTCTTC
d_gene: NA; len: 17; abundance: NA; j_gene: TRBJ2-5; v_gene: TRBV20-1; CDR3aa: CSARSGLARFIQETQYF; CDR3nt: TGCAGTGCTAGAAGTGGGCTAGCGAGATTTATCCAGGAGACCCAGTACTTC
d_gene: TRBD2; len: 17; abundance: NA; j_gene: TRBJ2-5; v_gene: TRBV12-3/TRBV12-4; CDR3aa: CASSLLLGGLYQETQYF; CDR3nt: TGTGCCAGCAGTTTACTCCTCGGGGGGTTGTACCAAGAGACCCAGTACTTC
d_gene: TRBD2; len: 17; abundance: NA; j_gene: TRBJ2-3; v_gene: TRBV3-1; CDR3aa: CASSQSLSGRGADTQYF; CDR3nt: TGTGCCAGCAGCCAATCGCTTAGCGGGAGGGGAGCAGATACGCAGTATTTT
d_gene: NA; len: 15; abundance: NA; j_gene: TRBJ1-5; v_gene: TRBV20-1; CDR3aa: CSASRNGIVNQPQHF; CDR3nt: TGCAGTGCTAGCAGAAACGGGATAGTCAATCAGCCCCAGCATTTT
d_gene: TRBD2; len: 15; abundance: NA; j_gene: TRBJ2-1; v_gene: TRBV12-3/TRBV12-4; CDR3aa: CASNPRAGGHNEQFF; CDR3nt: TGTGCCAGCAACCCCCGGGCGGGAGGTCACAATGAGCAGTTCTTC
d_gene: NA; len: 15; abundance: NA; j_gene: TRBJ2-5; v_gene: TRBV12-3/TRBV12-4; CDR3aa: CASSTRGAVQETQYF; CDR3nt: TGTGCCAGCAGCACCAGGGGCGCAGTCCAAGAGACCCAGTACTTC
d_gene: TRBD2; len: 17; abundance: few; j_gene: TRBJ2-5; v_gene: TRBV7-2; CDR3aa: CASSVRLAGGPLETQYF; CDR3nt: TGTGCCAGCAGCGTCCGACTAGCGGGGGGTCCGTTGGAGACCCAGTACTTC
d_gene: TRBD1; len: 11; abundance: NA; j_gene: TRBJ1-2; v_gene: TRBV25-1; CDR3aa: CASRTGYGYTF; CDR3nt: TGTGCCAGTCGGACAGGCTATGGCTACACCTTC
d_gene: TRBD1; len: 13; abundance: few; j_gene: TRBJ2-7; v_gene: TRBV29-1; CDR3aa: CSVSQGTSYEQYF; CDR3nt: TGCAGCGTCTCACAGGGGACCTCCTACGAGCAGTACTTC
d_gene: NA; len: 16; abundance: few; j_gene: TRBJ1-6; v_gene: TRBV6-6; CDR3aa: CASRPPRGGSSSPLHF; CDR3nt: TGTGCCAGCAGACCTCCGAGGGGGGGTTCGAGTTCACCCCTCCACTTT
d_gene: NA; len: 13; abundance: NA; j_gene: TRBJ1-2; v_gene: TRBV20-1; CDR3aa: CSAPTGYNYGYTF; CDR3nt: TGCAGTGCCCCGACAGGCTATAACTATGGCTACACCTTC
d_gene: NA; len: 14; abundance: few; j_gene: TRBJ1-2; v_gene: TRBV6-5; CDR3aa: CASSYGGGWYGYTF; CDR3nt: TGTGCCAGCAGTTACGGGGGGGGCTGGTATGGCTACACCTTC
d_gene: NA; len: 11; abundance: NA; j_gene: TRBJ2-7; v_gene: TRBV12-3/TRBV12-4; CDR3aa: CASAASYEQYF; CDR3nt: TGTGCCAGCGCCGCCTCCTACGAGCAGTACTTC
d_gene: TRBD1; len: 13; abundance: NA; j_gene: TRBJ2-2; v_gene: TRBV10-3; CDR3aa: CATDRDGAGELFF; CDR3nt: TGTGCCACAGACAGGGACGGGGCCGGGGAGCTGTTTTTT
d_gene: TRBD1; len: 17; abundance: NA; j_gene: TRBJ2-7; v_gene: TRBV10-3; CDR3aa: CAISESRTGTPTYEQYF; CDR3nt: TGTGCCATCAGTGAGTCCCGGACAGGGACCCCTACCTACGAGCAGTACTTC
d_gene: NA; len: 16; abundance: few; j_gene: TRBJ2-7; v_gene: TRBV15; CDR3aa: CATSRGRGWPYYEQYF; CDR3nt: TGTGCCACCAGCAGAGGGAGGGGCTGGCCTTACTACGAGCAGTACTTC
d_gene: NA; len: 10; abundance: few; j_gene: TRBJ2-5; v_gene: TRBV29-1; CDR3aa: CSVEDGFLYF; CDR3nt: TGCAGCGTTGAAGACGGGTTCCTGTACTTC
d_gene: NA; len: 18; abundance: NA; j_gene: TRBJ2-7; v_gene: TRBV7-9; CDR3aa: CASSRRAPGRDRFYEQYF; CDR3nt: TGTGCCAGCAGCCGAAGAGCGCCGGGTCGTGACAGATTCTACGAGCAGTACTTC
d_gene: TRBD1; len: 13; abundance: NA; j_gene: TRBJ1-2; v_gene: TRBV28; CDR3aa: CASSYLQGGGYTF; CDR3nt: TGTGCCAGCAGTTACCTACAGGGGGGTGGCTACACCTTC
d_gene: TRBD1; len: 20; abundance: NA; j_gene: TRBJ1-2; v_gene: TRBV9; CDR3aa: CASSVAPQRQGQISNYGYTF; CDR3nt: TGTGCCAGCAGCGTAGCTCCCCAACGACAGGGCCAGATATCTAACTATGGCTACACCTTC
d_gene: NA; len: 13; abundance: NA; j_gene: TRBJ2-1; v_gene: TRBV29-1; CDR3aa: CSVGPGAYNEQFF; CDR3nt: TGCAGCGTTGGTCCGGGGGCGTACAATGAGCAGTTCTTC
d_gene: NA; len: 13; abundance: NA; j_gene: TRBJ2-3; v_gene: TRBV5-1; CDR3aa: CASSPLRADAQYF; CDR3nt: TGCGCCAGCAGCCCACTGAGGGCAGATGCGCAGTATTTT
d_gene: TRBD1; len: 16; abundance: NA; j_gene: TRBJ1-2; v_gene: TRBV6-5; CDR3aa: CASSYQDRGDTYGYTF; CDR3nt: TGTGCCAGCAGTTACCAGGACAGGGGGGACACCTATGGCTACACCTTC
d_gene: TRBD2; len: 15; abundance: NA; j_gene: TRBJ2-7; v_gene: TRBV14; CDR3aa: CASSQLGLAGDEQYF; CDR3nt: TGTGCCAGCAGCCAGTTGGGACTAGCGGGAGACGAGCAGTACTTC